Following are 32 T cell receptor beta chains from one sample sequenced in a study of shared T cell receptors in the human thymus. Produced via immunoSEQ multiplex PCR; TCRdb's table is partial and in-frame only. The data show roughly 410,000 clones, over 90% seen once. Sequenced material: thymocytes. These TCRs come from a human donor.

The J gene is TRBJ2-1, the V gene TRBV7-8; D may be TRBD2 (5 bases). The CDR3 runs 17 residues. Trimming left V 2 bases short and J 6 bases short, with 20 bases between. In germline, CDR1 is SGHVS, CDR2 FQNEAQ. The CDR3 region is CASSLTTADSKGNEQFF. The CDR3 DNA reads as TGTGCCAGCAGCTTAACCACAGCGGATTCAAAGGGCAATGAGCAGTTCTTC.

V and J are TRBV4-2 and TRBJ1-2, with a weak D call TRBD1 (6 bases). The CDR3 has 23 amino acids. Per the germline V gene, CDR1 is LGHNA and CDR2 is YNFKEQ. Trimming cost V 4 bases and J 1 base, with 37 bases left between them. The CDR3 bases are TGTGCCAGCAGCCGAAACCCGATGAGCCGGGACGGGACAACGAGTGGGGTTAACTATGGCTACACCTTC. Translating gives CASSRNPMSRDGTTSGVNYGYTF.

This clone is a singleton in its sample. The chain joins TRBV7-5 to TRBJ1-1. TRBV7-5 is an annotated pseudogene. This CDR3 comprises 16 residues. CDR3 coding DNA: TGTGCCAGAAGCCCCGGGTGGGGGTGTAAGAACACTGAAGCTTTCTTT. Translated, it gives CARSPGWGCKNTEAFF.

V and J are TRBV6-1 and TRBJ1-2; 8 nucleotides line up with TRBD1. The CDR3 consists of 16 residues. V shed 2 bases and J 4 bases; nucleotides not matched to a gene: 9. Germline V gene sequence: CDR1 MNHNS, CDR2 SASEGT. The CDR3 sequence is CASSEQDRGGRYGYTF. In nucleotides, the CDR3 is TGTGCCAGCAGTGAACAAGACAGGGGCGGACGCTATGGCTACACCTTC.

CDR3 in amino acids: CAAGQGASEQYF. The CDR3 nucleotides read TGTGCCGCCGGACAGGGGGCGAGTGAGCAGTACTTC. The chain carries TRBV10-3 and TRBJ2-7, with TRBD1 identical over 11 bases. This CDR3 has 12 amino acids. V trimming: 11 bases; J trimming: 7 bases; junction bases outside the gene matches: 7. In germline, CDR1 is ENHRY, CDR2 SYGVKD.

The chain carries TRBV14 and TRBJ2-7; D remains unclear. The CDR3 totals 12 residues. Germline values: CDR1 SGHDN, CDR2 FVKESK. Trimming took 4 bases from V and 6 from J, leaving 10 bases between them. CDR3 sequence (DNA): TGTGCCAGCAGCCCCAACAGATCCGAGCAGTACTTC. Residues: CASSPNRSEQYF.

The V call is TRBV28, the J call TRBJ1-3; D not certain. The CDR3 runs to 16 residues. Germline V lookup: CDR1 MDHEN, CDR2 SYDVKM. V lost 3 bases to trimming and J lost 5 bases, with 17 bases between them. CDR3 in DNA: TGTGCCAGCAGTTTTTTCGGGATAGAAACCCGAAACACCATATATTTT. Its protein is CASSFFGIETRNTIYF.

The chain employs TRBV28 and TRBJ1-5; D is unclear. This CDR3 has 15 residues. Trimming took off 3 bases at V and 2 bases at J, with 11 bases between the two ends. Per germline, CDR1 MDHEN and CDR2 SYDVKM. CDR3 in DNA: TGTGCCAGCAGTTTCGGAGGGCTTGGCAATCAGCCCCAGCATTTT. Translation: CASSFGGLGNQPQHF.

The chain employs TRBV19 and TRBJ2-4; D tentatively fits TRBD1 or TRBD2 (5 bases each). V lost 2 bases, J lost 1 base, and 9 bases lay in between. The CDR3 loop spans 15 amino acids. Germline loops: CDR1 LNHDA, CDR2 SQIVND (reference sequence). The CDR3 sequence is CASSIRGAAKNIQYF. CDR3 coding DNA: TGTGCCAGTAGTATAAGGGGAGCGGCCAAAAACATTCAGTACTTC.

CDR3 DNA: TGTGCCAGCAACCCGAGCGGGAAGGGGTGCGAGCAGTACTTC. Its translation is CASNPSGKGCEQYF. The genes are TRBV6-5 and TRBJ2-7, with 7 nucleotides matching TRBD2. This CDR3 contains 14 residues. V lost 7 bases and J lost 6; bases outside the gene matches: 12. The germline V gene has CDR1 MNHEY and CDR2 SVGAGI.

V gene TRBV27 combines with J gene TRBJ1-2; TRBD1 might be the D (6 bases). The CDR3 length is 15 residues. Between the trimmed V and J ends, which lost 2 bases and 4 bases, there was a span of 14 bases. The germline gives CDR1 MNHEY, CDR2 SMNVEV (reference sequence). The CDR3, as DNA: TGTGCCAGCAGTTTAAGGACAGATGGCCTCTATGGCTACACCTTC. Its translation is CASSLRTDGLYGYTF.

This clone was recorded only once. This chain links TRBV25-1 with TRBJ1-1, with 10 bases matching TRBD1. The CDR3 spans 15 residues. CDR1 is MGHDK, CDR2 SYGVNS, per germline. Unmatched junction bases numbered 8, after V lost 3 bases and J lost 7 bases. Here the CDR3 reads CASSESGTGDDEAFF. The CDR3 region has the DNA TGTGCCAGCAGTGAGTCCGGGACAGGGGACGATGAAGCTTTCTTT.

The gene calls are TRBV28 and TRBJ1-2, with D uncertain. V lost 2 bases to trimming and J lost 8 bases, with 9 bases between them. Germline CDR1 reads MDHEN; CDR2 reads SYDVKM. The CDR3 is 12 residues long. CDR3 region: CASSLAAEGYTF. The CDR3 region has the DNA TGTGCCAGCAGTTTAGCGGCGGAAGGCTACACCTTC.

V and J are TRBV9 and TRBJ1-1; TRBD1 might be the D (6 bases). This CDR3 comprises 16 residues. With 0 bases removed from V and 5 bases from J, the gap between germline ends came to 17 bases. CDR1 and CDR2 from the germline V gene are SGDLS and YYNGEE. CDR3 amino acids: CASSVATGALGTEAFF. In nucleotides, the CDR3 is TGTGCCAGCAGCGTAGCTACGGGGGCCTTAGGAACTGAAGCTTTCTTT.

This clone was counted a single time. The gene calls are TRBV27 and TRBJ2-1; 9 bases align to TRBD2. CDR3 length: 14 amino acids. Germline CDR1 is MNHEY and CDR2 is SMNVEV (reference sequence). V was clipped by 8 bases and J by 6 bases; unmatched bases: 8. The CDR3 DNA sequence: TGTGCCAGCGGGGCGGCGGGAGGGCGCAATGAGCAGTTCTTC. This translates into CASGAAGGRNEQFF.

The gene calls are TRBV25-1 and TRBJ2-1; unclear D gene. This CDR3 has 16 amino acids. CDR1 and CDR2 from the germline V gene are MGHDK and SYGVNS. V was trimmed by 1 base and J by 8 bases, leaving 18 bases between them. The CDR3 DNA reads as TGTGCCAGCAGTGAATCTAGTCCTGGGATTCGGCATGAGCAGTTCTTC. This codes for CASSESSPGIRHEQFF. The variable domain in full, completed from reference TRBV25-1 and TRBJ2-1, reads EADIYQTPRYLVIGTGKKITLECSQTMGHDKMYWYQQDPGMELHLIHYSYGVNSTEKGDLSSESTVSRIRTEHFPLTLESARPSHTSQYLCASSESSPGIRHEQFFGPGTRLTVL.

The rearrangement joins TRBV5-8 to TRBJ1-1; 7 bases are shared with TRBD1. Germline CDR1 and CDR2: SGHTS and YDEGEE. V was pared by 4 bases and J by 2 bases, with 8 bases of the junction left unmatched. CDR3 length equals 15 residues. The CDR3 loop reads CASSKGDSLNTEAFF. CDR3 DNA: TGTGCCAGCAGCAAAGGGGACAGTCTAAACACTGAAGCTTTCTTT.

The rearrangement joins TRBV15 to TRBJ1-2, with no clear D. With 4 bases removed from V and 4 bases from J, the gap between germline ends came to 13 bases. Germline V lookup: CDR1 LNHNV, CDR2 YYDKDF (reference sequence). The CDR3 covers 14 residues. The CDR3 loop reads CATSTGEGLYGYTF. As DNA, the CDR3 is TGTGCCACCAGCACAGGCGAGGGCCTCTATGGCTACACCTTC.

The gene calls are TRBV29-1 and TRBJ2-7; 8 bases agree with TRBD1. This CDR3 comprises 13 residues. The germline V gene has CDR1 SQVTM and CDR2 ANQGSEA. After removal of 5 bases from V and 0 bases from J, the junction contained 3 bases not matched to a gene. The CDR3 DNA reads as TGCAGCGTTAGGGACAGGACCTCCTACGAGCAGTACTTC. Its protein is CSVRDRTSYEQYF.

The CDR3 spells CASSFFVGLARLTPYEQYF. CDR3 DNA: TGTGCCAGCAGCTTCTTCGTGGGACTAGCGCGTCTTACCCCCTACGAGCAGTACTTC. The J gene is TRBJ2-7, the V gene TRBV7-9; TRBD2 agrees at 10 bases. The CDR3 covers 19 residues. The trim removed 3 bases at V and 2 bases at J, leaving 16 bases unmatched. Germline V lookup: CDR1 SEHNR, CDR2 FQNEAQ (reference sequence).

The chain links TRBV5-1 to TRBJ2-7; 9 positions agree with TRBD1. V trimming: 3 bases; J trimming: 12 bases; junction bases outside the gene matches: 10. CDR1 is SGHRS and CDR2 is YFSETQ in the germline V gene. The CDR3 loop spans 13 amino acids. The chain's CDR3 is CASSSPRQGELYF. The CDR3 nucleotides read TGCGCCAGCAGCTCGCCTCGACAGGGGGAGTTGTACTTC. The full variable domain, rest sourced from reference TRBV5-1 and TRBJ2-7, is KAGVTQTPRYLIKTRGQQVTLSCSPISGHRSVSWYQQTPGQGLQFLFEYFSETQRNKGNFPGRFSGRQFSNSRSEMNVSTLELGDSALYLCASSSPRQGELYFGPGTRLTVT.

The chain is built from TRBV19 and TRBJ2-7, with TRBD2 as a possible D gene (6 bases). Germline CDR1 reads LNHDA; CDR2 reads SQIVND (reference sequence). Trimming left V 5 bases short and J 0 bases short, with 17 bases between. The CDR3 covers 16 residues. CDR3 sequence reads: CASSPFVDYSSYEQYF. CDR3 DNA sequence: TGTGCCAGTAGTCCTTTCGTGGACTATTCCTCCTACGAGCAGTACTTC.

The chain employs TRBV4-3 and TRBJ2-7, with 8 nucleotides matching TRBD2. The CDR3 sequence is 14 residues long. With V trimmed by 1 base and J by 4 bases, 3 bases remained unmatched. The V gene's germline CDR1 is LGHNA and CDR2 YSLEER. In nucleotides, the CDR3 is TGCGCCAGCAGCCAAGCCCGGGGGGGTTACGAGCAGTACTTC. It specifies CASSQARGGYEQYF.

This chain connects TRBV6-1 to TRBJ1-1, with no clear D. Germline V lookup: CDR1 MNHNS, CDR2 SASEGT. V lost 1 base and J lost 3, with 15 bases in between. The CDR3 covers 16 residues. As DNA, the CDR3 is TGTGCCAGCAGTGAAGTTAGGGAGGGTATCCACACTGAAGCTTTCTTT. It yields the protein CASSEVREGIHTEAFF.

The V gene is TRBV28, the J gene TRBJ2-7; a weak D match, TRBD2 (5 bases). Germline CDR1 and CDR2: MDHEN and SYDVKM. V was trimmed by 2 bases and J by 1 base, leaving 12 bases between them. The CDR3 consists of 15 residues. The CDR3 bases are TGTGCCAGCAGTTTAACGGACTCCAATTCCTACGAGCAGTACTTC. Protein product: CASSLTDSNSYEQYF.

The V gene is TRBV7-2, the J gene TRBJ2-7; D assignment may be TRBD1 or TRBD2 (5 bases each). The CDR3 has 16 residues. With 1 base removed from V and 5 bases from J, the gap between germline ends came to 18 bases. Germline loops: CDR1 SGHTA, CDR2 FQGNSA. Here the CDR3 DNA reads TGTGCCAGCAGCTTAGACACAGAGGGCAGGGCCCACGAGCAGTACTTC. Encoded protein: CASSLDTEGRAHEQYF.

The chain couples TRBV11-2 to TRBJ2-1, with 11 bases identical to TRBD2. Germline lookup yields CDR1 SGHAT and CDR2 FQNNGV. V shed 5 bases and J 5 bases; nucleotides not matched to a gene: 5. There are 15 residues in the CDR3. The CDR3 DNA sequence: TGTGCCAGCAGCGCGGGACTAGCGGTGCACAATGAGCAGTTCTTC. Its protein product is CASSAGLAVHNEQFF.

V usage is TRBV19 and J usage is TRBJ2-7, with TRBD1 matching 9 bases. V lost 4 bases, J lost 4 bases, and 11 bases stayed unmatched. This CDR3 has 16 amino acids. Germline CDR1 LNHDA, CDR2 SQIVND (reference sequence). The CDR3: CASSTGQGSIRYEQYF. For the CDR3, the DNA is TGTGCCAGTAGTACGGGACAGGGATCCATAAGATACGAGCAGTACTTC.

The CDR3 bases are TGTGCCAGCAGCGGGGGGGCAGGGAACCACGAGCAGTACTTC. Translating gives CASSGGAGNHEQYF. The V and J genes are TRBV6-6 and TRBJ2-7; TRBD2 agrees at 8 bases. J lost 5 bases, V lost 6 bases, and 9 bases had no gene match. CDR1 is MNHNY and CDR2 is SVGAGI in the germline V gene (reference sequence). This CDR3 region has 14 residues.

This chain joins TRBV7-3 and TRBJ1-1, with D uncertain. Looked up from germline, CDR1 is SGHTA and CDR2 is FQGTGA. V dropped 0 bases and J dropped 0 bases, with 2 bases sitting between them. This CDR3 region has 13 residues. The CDR3 loop is CASSLTLNTEAFF. The CDR3 DNA follows: TGTGCCAGCAGCTTAACACTGAACACTGAAGCTTTCTTT.

The chain joins TRBV4-2 to TRBJ2-1; no definite D call. The CDR3 runs to 16 residues. V lost 3 bases to trimming and J lost 4 bases, with 16 bases between them. CDR1 and CDR2 (germline): LGHNA, YNFKEQ. Here the CDR3 reads CASSQGTLVLYNEQFF. The DNA for the CDR3 is TGTGCCAGCAGCCAGGGAACGTTGGTCCTTTACAATGAGCAGTTCTTC.

The chain carries TRBV19 and TRBJ1-1, with TRBD1 as a possible D gene (5 bases). The germline gives CDR1 LNHDA, CDR2 SQIVND (reference sequence). V dropped 5 bases and J dropped 2 bases, with 9 bases sitting between them. This CDR3 region has 13 residues. CDR3 protein: CASSPQGNTEAFF. In DNA form, the CDR3 reads TGTGCCAGTAGTCCCCAGGGTAACACTGAAGCTTTCTTT.